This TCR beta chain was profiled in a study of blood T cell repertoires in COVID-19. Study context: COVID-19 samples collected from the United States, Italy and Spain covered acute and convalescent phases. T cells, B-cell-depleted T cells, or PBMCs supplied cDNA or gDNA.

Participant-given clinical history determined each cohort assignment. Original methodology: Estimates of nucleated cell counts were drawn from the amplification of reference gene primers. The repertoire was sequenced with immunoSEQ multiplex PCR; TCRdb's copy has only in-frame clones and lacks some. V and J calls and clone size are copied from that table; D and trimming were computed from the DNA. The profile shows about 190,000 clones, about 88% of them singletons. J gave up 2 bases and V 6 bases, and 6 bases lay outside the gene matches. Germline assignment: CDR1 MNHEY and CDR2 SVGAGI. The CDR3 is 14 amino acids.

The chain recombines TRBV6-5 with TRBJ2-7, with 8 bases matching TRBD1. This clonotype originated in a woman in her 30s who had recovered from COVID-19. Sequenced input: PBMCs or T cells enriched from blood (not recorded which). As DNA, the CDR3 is TGTGCCAGCAGATGGACAGGGAAACCCTACGAGCAGTACTTC. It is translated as CASRWTGKPYEQYF.